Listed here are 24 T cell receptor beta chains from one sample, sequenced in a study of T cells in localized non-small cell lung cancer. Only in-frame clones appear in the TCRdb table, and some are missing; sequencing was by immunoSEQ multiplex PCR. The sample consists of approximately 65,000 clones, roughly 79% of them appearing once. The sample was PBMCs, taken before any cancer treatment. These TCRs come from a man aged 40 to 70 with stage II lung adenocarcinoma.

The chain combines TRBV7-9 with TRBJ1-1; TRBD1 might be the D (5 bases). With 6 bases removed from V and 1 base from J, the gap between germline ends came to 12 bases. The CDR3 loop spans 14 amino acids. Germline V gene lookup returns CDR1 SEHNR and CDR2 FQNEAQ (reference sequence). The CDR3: CASSLATGNTEAFF. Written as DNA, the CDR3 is TGTGCCAGCAGTTTGGCAACAGGGAACACTGAAGCTTTCTTT.

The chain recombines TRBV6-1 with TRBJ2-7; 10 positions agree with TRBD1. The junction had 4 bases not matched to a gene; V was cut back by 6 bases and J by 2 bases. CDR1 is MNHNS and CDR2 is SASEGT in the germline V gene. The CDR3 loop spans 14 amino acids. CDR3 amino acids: CASSRTGGAYEQYF. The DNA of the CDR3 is TGTGCCAGCAGCCGGACAGGGGGAGCCTACGAGCAGTACTTC.

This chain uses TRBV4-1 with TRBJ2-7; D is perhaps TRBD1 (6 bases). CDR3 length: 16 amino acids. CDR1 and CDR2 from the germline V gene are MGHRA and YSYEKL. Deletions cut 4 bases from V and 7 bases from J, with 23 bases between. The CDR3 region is CASSPDVRLGAREQYF. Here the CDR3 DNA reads TGCGCCAGCAGCCCCGATGTACGGTTGGGGGCGAGGGAGCAGTACTTC.

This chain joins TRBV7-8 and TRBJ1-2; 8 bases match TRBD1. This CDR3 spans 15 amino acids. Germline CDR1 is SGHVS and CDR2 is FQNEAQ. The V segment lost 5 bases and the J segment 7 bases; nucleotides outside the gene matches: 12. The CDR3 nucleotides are TGTGCCAGCAGCCCTTACGGACAGGGAGTCGGTGGCTACACCTTC. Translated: CASSPYGQGVGGYTF.

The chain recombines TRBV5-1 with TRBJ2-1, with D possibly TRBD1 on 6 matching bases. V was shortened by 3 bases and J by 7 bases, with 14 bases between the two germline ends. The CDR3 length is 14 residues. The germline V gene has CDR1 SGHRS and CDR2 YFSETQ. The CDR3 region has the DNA TGCGCCAGCAGCTGGGACATGGTGGGGAATGAGCAGTTCTTC. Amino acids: CASSWDMVGNEQFF.

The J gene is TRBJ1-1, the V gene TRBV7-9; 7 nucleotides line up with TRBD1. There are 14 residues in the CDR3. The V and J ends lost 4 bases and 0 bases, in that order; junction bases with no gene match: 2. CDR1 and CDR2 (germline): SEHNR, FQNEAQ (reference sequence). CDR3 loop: CASSSGQLNTEAFF. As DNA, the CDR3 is TGTGCCAGCAGCTCGGGACAGTTGAACACTGAAGCTTTCTTT.

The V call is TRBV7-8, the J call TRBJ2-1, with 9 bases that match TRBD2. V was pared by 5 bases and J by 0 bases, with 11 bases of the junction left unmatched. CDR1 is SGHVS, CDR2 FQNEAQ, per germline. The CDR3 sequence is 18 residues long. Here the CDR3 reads CASSPSSAGGVSYNEQFF. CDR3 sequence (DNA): TGTGCCAGCAGCCCAAGTTCGGCGGGAGGGGTCTCCTACAATGAGCAGTTCTTC.

The CDR3 reads CASSTDRGGNHQETQYF. For the CDR3, the DNA is TGTGCCAGCAGCACCGACAGGGGCGGCAACCACCAAGAGACCCAGTACTTC. The rearrangement joins TRBV5-4 to TRBJ2-5; 8 nucleotides match TRBD1. There are 17 residues in the CDR3. After removal of 4 bases from V and 0 bases from J, the junction contained 11 bases not matched to a gene. Germline V gives CDR1 SGHNT, CDR2 YYREEE (reference sequence).

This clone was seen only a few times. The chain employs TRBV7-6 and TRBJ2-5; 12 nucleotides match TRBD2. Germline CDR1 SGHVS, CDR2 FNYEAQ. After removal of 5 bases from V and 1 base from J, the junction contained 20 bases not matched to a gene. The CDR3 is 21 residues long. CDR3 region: CASSLRGPGLAGETRQETQYF. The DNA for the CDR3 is TGTGCCAGCAGCCTCAGGGGGCCGGGACTAGCGGGTGAAACTCGCCAAGAGACCCAGTACTTC.

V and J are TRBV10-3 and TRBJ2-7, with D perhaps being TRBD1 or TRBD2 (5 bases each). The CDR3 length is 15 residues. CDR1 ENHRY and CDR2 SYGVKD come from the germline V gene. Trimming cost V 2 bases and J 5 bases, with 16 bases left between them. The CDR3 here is CAISEGGVVANEQYF. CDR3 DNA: TGTGCCATCAGTGAGGGGGGAGTAGTCGCGAACGAGCAGTACTTC.

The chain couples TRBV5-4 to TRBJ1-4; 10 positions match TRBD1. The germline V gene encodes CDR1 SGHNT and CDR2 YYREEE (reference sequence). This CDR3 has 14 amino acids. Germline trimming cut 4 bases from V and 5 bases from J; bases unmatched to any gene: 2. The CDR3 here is CASSRGQGNEKLFF. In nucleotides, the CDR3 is TGTGCCAGCAGCCGGGGACAGGGGAATGAAAAACTGTTTTTT.

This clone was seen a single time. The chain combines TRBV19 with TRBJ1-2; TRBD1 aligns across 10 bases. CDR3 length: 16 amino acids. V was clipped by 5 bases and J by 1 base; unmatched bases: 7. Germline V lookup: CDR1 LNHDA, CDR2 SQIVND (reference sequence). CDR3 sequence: CASSPVDRGINYGYTF. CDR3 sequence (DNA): TGTGCCAGTAGTCCGGTGGACAGGGGGATTAACTATGGCTACACCTTC. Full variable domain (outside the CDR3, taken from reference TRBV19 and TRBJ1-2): DGGITQSPKYLFRKEGQNVTLSCEQNLNHDAMYWYRQDPGQGLRLIYYSQIVNDFQKGDIAEGYSVSREKKESFPLTVTSAQKNPTAFYLCASSPVDRGINYGYTFGSGTRLTVV.

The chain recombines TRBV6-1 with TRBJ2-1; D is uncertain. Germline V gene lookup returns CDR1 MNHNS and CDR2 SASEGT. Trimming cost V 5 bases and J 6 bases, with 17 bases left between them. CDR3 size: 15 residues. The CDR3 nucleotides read TGTGCCAGCAGTCCTAATCGAGCGCGGAGCAATGAGCAGTTCTTC. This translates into CASSPNRARSNEQFF.

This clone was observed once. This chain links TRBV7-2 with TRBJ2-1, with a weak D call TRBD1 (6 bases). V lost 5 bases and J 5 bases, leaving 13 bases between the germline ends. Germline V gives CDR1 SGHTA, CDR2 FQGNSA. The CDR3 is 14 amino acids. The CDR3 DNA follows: TGTGCCAGCAGCCGTCGAGGGGGAAACAATGAGCAGTTCTTC. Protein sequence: CASSRRGGNNEQFF.

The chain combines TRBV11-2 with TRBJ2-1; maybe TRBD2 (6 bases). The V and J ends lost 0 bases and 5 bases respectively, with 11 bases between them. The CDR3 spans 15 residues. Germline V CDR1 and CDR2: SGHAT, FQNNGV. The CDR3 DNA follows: TGTGCCAGCAGCTTAGAGGGGGGACGGAACAATGAGCAGTTCTTC. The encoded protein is CASSLEGGRNNEQFF.

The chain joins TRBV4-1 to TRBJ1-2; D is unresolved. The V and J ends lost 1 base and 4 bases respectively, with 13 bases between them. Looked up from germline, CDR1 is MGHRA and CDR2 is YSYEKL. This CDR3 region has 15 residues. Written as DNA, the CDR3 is TGCGCCAGCAGCCAAGTCAAGGGAGAATCCTATGGCTACACCTTC. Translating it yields CASSQVKGESYGYTF.

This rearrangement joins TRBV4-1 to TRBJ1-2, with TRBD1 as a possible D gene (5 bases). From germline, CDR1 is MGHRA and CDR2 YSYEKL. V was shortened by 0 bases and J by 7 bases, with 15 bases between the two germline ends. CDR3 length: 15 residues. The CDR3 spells CASSQDRAGKGGYTF. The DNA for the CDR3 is TGCGCCAGCAGCCAAGATCGGGCAGGGAAGGGTGGCTACACCTTC.

The CDR3 region is CASSLGTSVQYF. CDR3 in DNA: TGTGCCAGCAGCTTGGGGACTAGTGTTCAGTACTTC. The V gene is TRBV7-3, the J gene TRBJ2-4, with 8 bases that match TRBD2. The ends lost 3 bases at V and 11 bases at J; junction bases unmatched: 3. There are 12 residues in the CDR3. Per the germline V gene, CDR1 is SGHTA and CDR2 is FQGTGA.

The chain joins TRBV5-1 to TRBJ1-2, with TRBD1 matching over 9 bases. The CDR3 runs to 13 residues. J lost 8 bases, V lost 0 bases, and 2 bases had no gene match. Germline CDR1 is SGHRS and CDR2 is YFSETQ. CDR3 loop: CASSLEDRGGYTF. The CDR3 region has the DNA TGCGCCAGCAGCTTGGAGGACAGGGGCGGCTACACCTTC.

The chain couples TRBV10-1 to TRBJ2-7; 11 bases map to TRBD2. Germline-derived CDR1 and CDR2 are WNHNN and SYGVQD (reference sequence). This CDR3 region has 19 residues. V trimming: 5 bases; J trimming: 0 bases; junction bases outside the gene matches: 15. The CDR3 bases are TGCGCCAGCAGTTCTCCCAGCGGGCAAACTAGCGGGAGCTCCTACGAGCAGTACTTC. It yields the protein CASSSPSGQTSGSSYEQYF.

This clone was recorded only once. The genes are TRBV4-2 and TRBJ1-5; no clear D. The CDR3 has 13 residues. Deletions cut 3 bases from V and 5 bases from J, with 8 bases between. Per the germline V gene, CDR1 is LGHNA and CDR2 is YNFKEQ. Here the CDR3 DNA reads TGTGCCAGCAGCCAGGGCAGCTATCAGCCCCAGCATTTT. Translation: CASSQGSYQPQHF.

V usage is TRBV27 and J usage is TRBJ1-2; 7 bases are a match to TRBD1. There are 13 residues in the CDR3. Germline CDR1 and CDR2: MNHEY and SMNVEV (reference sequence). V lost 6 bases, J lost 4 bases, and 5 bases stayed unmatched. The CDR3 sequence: CASSRQGSYGYTF. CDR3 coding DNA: TGTGCCAGCAGCCGACAGGGATCCTATGGCTACACCTTC.

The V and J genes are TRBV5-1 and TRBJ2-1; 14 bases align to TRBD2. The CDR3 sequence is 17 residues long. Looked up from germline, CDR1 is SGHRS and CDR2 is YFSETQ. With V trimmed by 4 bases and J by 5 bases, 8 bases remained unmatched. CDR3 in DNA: TGCGCCAGCAGCCGGGGACTAGCGGGAGTTAGAGACAATGAGCAGTTCTTC. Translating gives CASSRGLAGVRDNEQFF.

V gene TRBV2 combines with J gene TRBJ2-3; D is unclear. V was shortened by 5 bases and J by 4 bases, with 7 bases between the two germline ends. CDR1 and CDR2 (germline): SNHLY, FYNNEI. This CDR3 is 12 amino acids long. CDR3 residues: CASSLEADTQYF. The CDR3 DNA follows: TGTGCCAGCAGTTTAGAGGCAGATACGCAGTATTTT.